What follows are 20 T cell receptor beta chains derived from one specimen sequenced in a study of blood T cell repertoires in COVID-19. TCRdb keeps only in-frame clones here, not all; method: immunoSEQ multiplex PCR. The profile shows approximately 150,000 clones, around 80% of them singletons. Sequencing was carried out using peripheral blood. The origin of the receptors is a man aged 45-65 years with acute or convalescent COVID-19.

The chain joins TRBV30 to TRBJ1-1, with TRBD1 identical over 9 bases. J was trimmed by 1 base and V by 0 bases; bases with no gene match: 9. Germline CDR1 is GTSNPN and CDR2 is SVGIG (reference sequence). The CDR3 is 17 residues long. The chain's CDR3 is CAWSVFRTGVKNTEAFF. CDR3 nucleotide sequence: TGTGCCTGGAGTGTATTCCGGACAGGGGTTAAGAACACTGAAGCTTTCTTT.

A few counts support this clone. This chain uses TRBV27 with TRBJ1-3; 7 nucleotides match TRBD1. CDR1 and CDR2 (germline): MNHEY, SMNVEV (reference sequence). The V segment lost 8 bases and the J segment 4 bases; nucleotides outside the gene matches: 11. The CDR3 has 15 residues. CDR3 amino acids: CASAFSTGAGNTIYF. The CDR3 DNA follows: TGTGCCAGCGCCTTTTCAACAGGGGCCGGAAACACCATATATTTT.

The V and J genes are TRBV4-2 and TRBJ2-1, with D maybe TRBD2 (6 bases). Germline CDR1 reads LGHNA; CDR2 reads YNFKEQ. This CDR3 is 14 amino acids long. The V gene lost 1 base and the J gene lost 8 bases, with 12 bases spanning the gap. CDR3 sequence reads: CASSQVVGEDEQFF. The CDR3, as DNA: TGTGCCAGCAGCCAAGTCGTGGGGGAGGATGAGCAGTTCTTC.

The chain links TRBV4-2 to TRBJ1-2, with 7 positions matching TRBD1. The CDR3 runs 16 residues. Per germline, CDR1 LGHNA and CDR2 YNFKEQ. V shed 3 bases and J 0 bases; nucleotides not matched to a gene: 7. The CDR3 sequence: CASSQYRDSPNYGYTF. The CDR3 region has the DNA TGTGCCAGCAGCCAGTATAGGGACAGCCCTAACTATGGCTACACCTTC.

The chain employs TRBV7-6 and TRBJ2-7, with D possibly being TRBD2 (6 bases). CDR3 length equals 15 residues. V lost 2 bases and J 3 bases, leaving 14 bases between the germline ends. The germline gives CDR1 SGHVS, CDR2 FNYEAQ. The CDR3 here is CASSLIPGGGYEQYF. CDR3 bases: TGTGCCAGCAGCTTAATCCCCGGGGGAGGCTACGAGCAGTACTTC. Combining the CDR3 with reference TRBV7-6 and TRBJ2-7 gives the whole variable domain GAGVSQSPRYKVTKRGQDVALRCDPISGHVSLYWYRQALGQGPEFLTYFNYEAQQDKSGLPNDRFSAERPEGSISTLTIQRTEQRDSAMYRCASSLIPGGGYEQYFGPGTRLTVT.

Here the CDR3 reads CASSADRNTEAFF. The CDR3 DNA sequence: TGTGCCAGCAGCGCAGACAGGAACACTGAAGCTTTCTTT. This sequence joins TRBV7-8 and TRBJ1-1; maybe TRBD1 (5 bases). Germline CDR1 is SGHVS and CDR2 is FQNEAQ. The CDR3 length is 13 residues. V lost 5 bases and J lost 1, with 8 bases in between.

V gene TRBV19 combines with J gene TRBJ2-6; D remains unclear. This CDR3 has 16 amino acids. Germline-derived CDR1 and CDR2 are LNHDA and SQIVND (reference sequence). The V end was cut by 3 bases, the J end by 0 bases, with 9 bases between. The CDR3 reads CASSMVTVSGANVLTF. The CDR3 region has the DNA TGTGCCAGTAGTATGGTCACGGTCTCTGGGGCCAACGTCCTGACTTTC.

This sequence joins TRBV18 and TRBJ1-1; 9 nucleotides match TRBD1. With V trimmed by 5 bases and J by 6 bases, 10 bases remained unmatched. Per the germline V gene, CDR1 is KGHSH and CDR2 is LQKENI. The CDR3 consists of 15 residues. DNA of the CDR3: TGTGCCAGCTCAGATCCGGGACAGGGTAAGCCTGAAGCTTTCTTT. It translates to CASSDPGQGKPEAFF. Full variable domain (missing parts from reference TRBV18 and TRBJ1-1): NAGVMQNPRHLVRRRGQEARLRCSPMKGHSHVYWYRQLPEEGLKFMVYLQKENIIDESGMPKERFSAEFPKEGPSILRIQQVVRGDSAAYFCASSDPGQGKPEAFFGQGTRLTVV.

The chain recombines TRBV9 with TRBJ1-1; TRBD1 matches at 12 bases. Trimming removed 0 bases from V and 6 bases from J; junction bases left unmatched: 3. CDR1 and CDR2 (germline): SGDLS, YYNGEE. The CDR3 has 15 residues. This CDR3 is CASSVGGQGAAEAFF. In DNA form, the CDR3 reads TGTGCCAGCAGCGTAGGGGGACAGGGGGCCGCTGAAGCTTTCTTT.

This clone was seen a few times. The chain links TRBV30 to TRBJ1-3, with 9 nucleotides matching TRBD1. This CDR3 is built from 14 residues. Germline V gene lookup returns CDR1 GTSNPN and CDR2 SVGIG (reference sequence). Trimming removed 4 bases from V and 3 bases from J; junction bases left unmatched: 4. CDR3 loop: CAWTGTGLGNTIYF. The CDR3 bases are TGTGCCTGGACTGGGACAGGGCTTGGAAACACCATATATTTT.

This rearrangement joins TRBV30 to TRBJ2-3; 10 bases are a match to TRBD1. CDR1 GTSNPN and CDR2 SVGIG come from the germline V gene (reference sequence). The junction had 5 bases not matched to a gene; V was cut back by 3 bases and J by 5 bases. This CDR3 has 14 residues. CDR3 DNA: TGTGCCTGGAGGCGACAGGGGGCTATAGATACGCAGTATTTT. It yields the protein CAWRRQGAIDTQYF.

The chain combines TRBV3-1 (or the pseudogene TRBV3-2) with TRBJ2-3, with D maybe TRBD1 (5 bases). Germline assignment: CDR1 LGHDT and CDR2 YNNKEL (reference sequence). There are 17 residues in the CDR3. V dropped 1 base and J dropped 0 bases, with 14 bases sitting between them. CDR3 amino acids: CASSQGAGHPSTDTQYF. CDR3 bases: TGTGCCAGCAGCCAAGGCGCCGGACACCCTAGCACAGATACGCAGTATTTT.

The rearrangement uses TRBV29-1 and TRBJ2-1, with TRBD2 matching 11 bases. The germline gives CDR1 SQVTM, CDR2 ANQGSEA. The CDR3 contains 14 residues. V was clipped by 5 bases and J by 7 bases; unmatched bases: 7. The CDR3 loop is CSVPPTSGENEQFF. CDR3 DNA: TGCAGCGTTCCTCCGACTAGCGGGGAAAATGAGCAGTTCTTC.

The rearrangement uses TRBV27 and TRBJ2-5; D is ambiguous. The CDR3 has 14 amino acids. Looked up from germline, CDR1 is MNHEY and CDR2 is SMNVEV (reference sequence). The V end lost 6 bases, the J end lost 3 bases, and 14 bases lay between the germline ends. CDR3 sequence (DNA): TGTGCCAGCAGGAGGAGTCGTGGAGAAGAGACCCAGTACTTC. Protein sequence: CASRRSRGEETQYF.

The chain combines TRBV19 with TRBJ1-2; the D is unclear. Between the trimmed V and J ends, which lost 4 bases and 2 bases, there was a span of 14 bases. The germline CDR1 and CDR2 sequences are LNHDA and SQIVND (reference sequence). The CDR3 loop spans 15 amino acids. The CDR3 here is CASSTVPPGNYGYTF. The CDR3 bases are TGTGCCAGTAGTACCGTTCCGCCGGGGAACTATGGCTACACCTTC.

The chain recombines TRBV5-1 with TRBJ2-7, with 10 positions matching TRBD1. The CDR3 covers 14 residues. Germline CDR1 SGHRS, CDR2 YFSETQ. V was clipped by 4 bases and J by 6 bases; unmatched bases: 7. CDR3 DNA: TGCGCCAGCAGCGTGACAGGGGGCCCTCTCGAGCAGTACTTC. Protein sequence: CASSVTGGPLEQYF. Full variable domain (rest looked up from reference TRBV5-1 and TRBJ2-7): KAGVTQTPRYLIKTRGQQVTLSCSPISGHRSVSWYQQTPGQGLQFLFEYFSETQRNKGNFPGRFSGRQFSNSRSEMNVSTLELGDSALYLCASSVTGGPLEQYFGPGTRLTVT.

This chain joins TRBV24-1 and TRBJ1-2, with 9 bases identical to TRBD1. Looked up from germline, CDR1 is KGHDR and CDR2 is SFDVKD. The CDR3 is 16 amino acids. V was clipped by 3 bases and J by 8 bases; unmatched bases: 12. CDR3 region: CATSDPGTGSTGGYTF. CDR3 nucleotide sequence: TGTGCCACCAGTGATCCCGGGACAGGGTCGACGGGAGGCTACACCTTC.

This clone was found a few times. This chain joins TRBV4-1 and TRBJ2-3; 12 nucleotides agree with TRBD2. V lost 0 bases to trimming and J lost 2 bases; unmatched junction nucleotides: 3. CDR1 MGHRA and CDR2 YSYEKL come from the germline V gene. The CDR3 length is 17 residues. The CDR3 reads CASSQDGLAGPTDTQYF. In DNA, the CDR3 is TGCGCCAGCAGCCAAGACGGACTAGCGGGACCCACAGATACGCAGTATTTT.

The CDR3 DNA reads as TGTGCCAGCAGGAAACGGGGGGCCAAAAACATTCAGTACTTC. Amino acids: CASRKRGAKNIQYF. The J gene is TRBJ2-4, the V gene TRBV5-8; D is perhaps TRBD2 (6 bases). The CDR3 totals 14 residues. V was trimmed by 5 bases and J by 1 base, leaving 10 bases between them. Germline V gives CDR1 SGHTS, CDR2 YDEGEE.

This chain links TRBV5-1 with TRBJ2-7, with a weak D call TRBD1 (6 bases). V was shortened by 4 bases and J by 6 bases, with 11 bases between the two germline ends. CDR1 is SGHRS and CDR2 is YFSETQ in the germline V gene. The CDR3 covers 12 residues. CDR3 region: CASSQTGLEQYF. The CDR3 coding sequence is TGCGCCAGCAGCCAGACAGGCCTCGAGCAGTACTTC.